One sample yielded the 7 T cell receptor beta chains listed below, sequenced in a study of high-grade serous ovarian cancer treatment subgroups. The table came from immunoSEQ multiplex PCR; TCRdb's copy has only in-frame clones and leaves some out. This table holds some 7,700 clones, 60% to 80% found once. Tumor samples were taken before definitive surgery or chemotherapy. Sequences were obtained from tumor tissue. These receptors originate from a human donor with high-grade serous ovarian cancer.

The table lists this clone with a few counts. Other DNA sequences of this sample code for an identical CDR3. The V and J genes are TRBV10-3 and TRBJ1-1; D is possibly TRBD1 (5 bases). Germline V gene sequence: CDR1 ENHRY, CDR2 SYGVKD. Deletions cut 0 bases from V and 6 bases from J, with 11 bases between. CDR3 size: 14 residues. The CDR3: CAISESGGGAEAFF. CDR3 sequence (DNA): TGTGCCATCAGTGAGTCGGGGGGAGGGGCTGAAGCTTTCTTT.

The rearrangement joins TRBV19 to TRBJ2-5; D assignment may be TRBD1 or TRBD2 (7 bases each). The germline V gene encodes CDR1 LNHDA and CDR2 SQIVND (reference sequence). V was shortened by 7 bases and J by 4 bases, with 16 bases between the two germline ends. The CDR3 is 14 residues long. CDR3 amino acids: CASTSRGGGETQYF. CDR3 DNA: TGTGCCAGTACCTCCAGGGGGGGAGGAGAGACCCAGTACTTC.

This chain links TRBV6-6 with TRBJ1-4; 9 nucleotides align to TRBD1. Germline lookup yields CDR1 MNHNY and CDR2 SVGAGI (reference sequence). J lost 6 bases, V lost 2 bases, and 4 bases had no gene match. CDR3 length equals 15 residues. DNA for the CDR3: TGTGCCAGCAGTTACGGGACAGGGATGGATGAAAAACTGTTTTTT. This translates into CASSYGTGMDEKLFF.

The rearrangement uses TRBV2 and TRBJ2-1; 7 bases are shared with TRBD1. The junction had 4 bases not matched to a gene; V was cut back by 6 bases and J by 5 bases. Germline lookup yields CDR1 SNHLY and CDR2 FYNNEI. CDR3 length: 13 amino acids. CDR3 nucleotides: TGTGCCAGCAGCGGGACAGAAGACAATGAGCAGTTCTTC. Amino acid sequence: CASSGTEDNEQFF.

The genes are TRBV9 and TRBJ2-5, with D perhaps matching TRBD1 or TRBD2 (6 bases each). This CDR3 has 14 residues. Germline CDR1 and CDR2: SGDLS and YYNGEE. V lost 4 bases and J 5 bases, leaving 15 bases between the germline ends. The CDR3 DNA reads TGTGCCAGCAGCCTGGGGGGCGCTTCGGAGACCCAGTACTTC. Protein sequence: CASSLGGASETQYF.

This clone was seen a handful of times. V usage is TRBV30 and J usage is TRBJ1-5; the D is unclear. The germline V gene encodes CDR1 GTSNPN and CDR2 SVGIG (reference sequence). V lost 3 bases to trimming and J lost 4 bases, with 16 bases between them. The CDR3 spans 15 residues. The CDR3 here is CAWSPPGRTNQPQHF. The CDR3 DNA follows: TGTGCCTGGAGCCCTCCCGGACGGACTAATCAGCCCCAGCATTTT.

This clone came up a few times. The CDR3 region is CAISTGRGHTDTQYF. The CDR3 DNA reads TGTGCCATCAGCACCGGCCGCGGTCACACAGATACGCAGTATTTT. V usage is TRBV10-3 and J usage is TRBJ2-3; D gene ambiguous. Germline V gene sequence: CDR1 ENHRY, CDR2 SYGVKD. Trimming took off 6 bases at V and 2 bases at J, with 15 bases between the two ends. The CDR3 runs to 15 residues.